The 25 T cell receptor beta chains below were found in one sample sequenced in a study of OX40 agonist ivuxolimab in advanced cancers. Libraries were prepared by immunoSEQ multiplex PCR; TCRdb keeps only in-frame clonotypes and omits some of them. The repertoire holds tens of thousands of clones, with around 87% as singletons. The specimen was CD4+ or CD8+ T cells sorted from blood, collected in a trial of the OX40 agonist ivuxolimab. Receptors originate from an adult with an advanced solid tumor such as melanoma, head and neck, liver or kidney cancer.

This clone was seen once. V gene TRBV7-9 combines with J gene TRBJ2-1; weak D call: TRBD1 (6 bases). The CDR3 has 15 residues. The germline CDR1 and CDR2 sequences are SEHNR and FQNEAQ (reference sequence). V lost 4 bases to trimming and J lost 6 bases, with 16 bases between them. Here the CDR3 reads CASSSDSDTTNEQFF. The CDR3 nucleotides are TGTGCCAGCAGCTCGGACAGCGACACCACCAATGAGCAGTTCTTC.

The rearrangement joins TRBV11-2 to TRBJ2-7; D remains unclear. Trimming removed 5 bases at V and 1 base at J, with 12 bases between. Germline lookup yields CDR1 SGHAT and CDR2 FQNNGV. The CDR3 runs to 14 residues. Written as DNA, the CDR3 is TGTGCCAGCAGCGAACAGCGCCAGTCCTACGAGCAGTACTTC. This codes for CASSEQRQSYEQYF.

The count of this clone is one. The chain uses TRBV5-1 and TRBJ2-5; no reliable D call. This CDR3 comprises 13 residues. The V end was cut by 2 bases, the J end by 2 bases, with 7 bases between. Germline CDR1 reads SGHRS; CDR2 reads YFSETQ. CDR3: CASSFGPQETQYF. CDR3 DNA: TGCGCCAGCAGCTTTGGGCCTCAAGAGACCCAGTACTTC.

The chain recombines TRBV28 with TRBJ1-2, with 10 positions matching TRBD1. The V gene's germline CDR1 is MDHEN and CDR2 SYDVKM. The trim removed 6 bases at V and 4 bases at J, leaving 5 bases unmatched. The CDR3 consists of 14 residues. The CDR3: CASRWTGGPYGYTF. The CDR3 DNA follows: TGTGCCAGCAGATGGACAGGGGGACCCTATGGCTACACCTTC.

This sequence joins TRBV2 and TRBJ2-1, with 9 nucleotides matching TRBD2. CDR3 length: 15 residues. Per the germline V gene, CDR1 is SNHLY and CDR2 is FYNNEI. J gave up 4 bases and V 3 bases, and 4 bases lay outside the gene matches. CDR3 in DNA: TGTGCCAGCAGTGAGTCGCGGGAGGGTTACAATGAGCAGTTCTTC. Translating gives CASSESREGYNEQFF.

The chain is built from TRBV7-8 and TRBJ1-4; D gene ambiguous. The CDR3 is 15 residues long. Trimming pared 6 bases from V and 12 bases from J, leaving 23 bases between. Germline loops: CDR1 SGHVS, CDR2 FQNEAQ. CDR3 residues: CASSSPLVVSGELFF. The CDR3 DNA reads TGTGCCAGCAGTTCTCCGTTGGTCGTTTCAGGTGAACTGTTTTTT.

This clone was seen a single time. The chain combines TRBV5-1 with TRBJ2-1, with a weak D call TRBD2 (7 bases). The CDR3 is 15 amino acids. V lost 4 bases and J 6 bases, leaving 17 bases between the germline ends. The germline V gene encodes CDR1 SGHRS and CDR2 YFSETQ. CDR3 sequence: CASSTGTIDSNEQFF. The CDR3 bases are TGCGCCAGCAGCACAGGGACTATAGATAGCAATGAGCAGTTCTTC. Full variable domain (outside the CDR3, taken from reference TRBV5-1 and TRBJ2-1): KAGVTQTPRYLIKTRGQQVTLSCSPISGHRSVSWYQQTPGQGLQFLFEYFSETQRNKGNFPGRFSGRQFSNSRSEMNVSTLELGDSALYLCASSTGTIDSNEQFFGPGTRLTVL.

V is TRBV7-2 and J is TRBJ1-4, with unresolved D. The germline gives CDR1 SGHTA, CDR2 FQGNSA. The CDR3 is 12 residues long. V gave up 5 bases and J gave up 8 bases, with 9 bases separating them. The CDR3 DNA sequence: TGTGCCAGCAGCCGCTCTCAAGAAAAACTGTTTTTT. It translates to CASSRSQEKLFF.

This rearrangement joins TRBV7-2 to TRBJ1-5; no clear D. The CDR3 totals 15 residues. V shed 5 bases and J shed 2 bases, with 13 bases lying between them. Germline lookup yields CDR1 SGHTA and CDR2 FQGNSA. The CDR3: CASSPPGLGNQPQHF. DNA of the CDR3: TGTGCCAGCAGCCCCCCAGGCCTTGGCAATCAGCCCCAGCATTTT.

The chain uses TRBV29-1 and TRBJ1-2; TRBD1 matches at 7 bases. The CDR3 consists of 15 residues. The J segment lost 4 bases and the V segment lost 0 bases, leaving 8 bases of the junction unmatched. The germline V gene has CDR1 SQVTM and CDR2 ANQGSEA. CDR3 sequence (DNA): TGCAGCGTTGAAGATCACAGGGGTAAGAGCTATGGCTACACCTTC. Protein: CSVEDHRGKSYGYTF.

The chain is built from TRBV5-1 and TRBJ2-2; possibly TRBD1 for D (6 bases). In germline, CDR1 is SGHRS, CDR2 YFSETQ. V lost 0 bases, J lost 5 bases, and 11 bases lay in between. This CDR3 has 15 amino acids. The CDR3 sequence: CASSLAPQGTGELFF. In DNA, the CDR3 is TGCGCCAGCAGCTTGGCCCCGCAGGGGACCGGGGAGCTGTTTTTT.

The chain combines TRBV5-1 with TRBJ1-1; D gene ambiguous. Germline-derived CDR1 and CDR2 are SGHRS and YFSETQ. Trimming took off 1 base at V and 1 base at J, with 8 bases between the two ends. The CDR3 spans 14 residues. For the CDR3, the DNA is TGCGCCAGCAGCTTGTTGGCCAGGAACACTGAAGCTTTCTTT. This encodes CASSLLARNTEAFF.

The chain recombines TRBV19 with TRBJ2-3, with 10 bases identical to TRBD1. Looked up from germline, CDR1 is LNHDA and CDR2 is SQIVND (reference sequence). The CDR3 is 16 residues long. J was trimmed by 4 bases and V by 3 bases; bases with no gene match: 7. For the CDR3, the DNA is TGTGCCAGTAGTATTCGGGGGACAGGGGACGCAGATACGCAGTATTTT. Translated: CASSIRGTGDADTQYF. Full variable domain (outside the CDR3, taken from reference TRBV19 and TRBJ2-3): DGGITQSPKYLFRKEGQNVTLSCEQNLNHDAMYWYRQDPGQGLRLIYYSQIVNDFQKGDIAEGYSVSREKKESFPLTVTSAQKNPTAFYLCASSIRGTGDADTQYFGPGTRLTVL.

Written as DNA, the CDR3 is TGTGCCAGCAGCCTCCGACAGGGATTAACTGAAGCTTTCTTT. It encodes CASSLRQGLTEAFF. V usage is TRBV7-8 and J usage is TRBJ1-1; 7 bases match TRBD1. Germline CDR1 reads SGHVS; CDR2 reads FQNEAQ. The V and J ends lost 5 bases and 5 bases, in that order; junction bases with no gene match: 8. The CDR3 contains 14 residues.

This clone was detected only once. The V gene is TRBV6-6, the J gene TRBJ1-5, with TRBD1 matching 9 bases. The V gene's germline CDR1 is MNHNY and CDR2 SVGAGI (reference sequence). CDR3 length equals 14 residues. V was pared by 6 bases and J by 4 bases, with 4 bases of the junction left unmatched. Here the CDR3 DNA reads TGTGCCAGCAGAGAACAGGGGGCAAATCAGCCCCAGCATTTT. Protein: CASREQGANQPQHF.

CDR3 in DNA: TGTGCCAGCAGTTACCTGGGGGGCGGCGAGCAGTACTTC. Protein sequence: CASSYLGGGEQYF. The rearrangement links TRBV6-6 to TRBJ2-7, with D possibly being TRBD1 or TRBD2 (6 bases each). Germline V gene lookup returns CDR1 MNHNY and CDR2 SVGAGI (reference sequence). This CDR3 spans 13 amino acids. Trimming removed 2 bases at V and 6 bases at J, with 11 bases between.

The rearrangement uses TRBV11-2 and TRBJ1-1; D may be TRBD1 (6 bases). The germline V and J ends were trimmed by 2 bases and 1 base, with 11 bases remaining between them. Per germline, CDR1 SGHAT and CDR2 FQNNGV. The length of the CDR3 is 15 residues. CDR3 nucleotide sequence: TGTGCCAGCAGCTTATGGAGGGGGAGGAACACTGAAGCTTTCTTT. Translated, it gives CASSLWRGRNTEAFF. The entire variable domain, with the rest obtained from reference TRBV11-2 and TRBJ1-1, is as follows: EAGVAQSPRYKIIEKRQSVAFWCNPISGHATLYWYQQILGQGPKLLIQFQNNGVVDDSQLPKDRFSAERLKGVDSTLKIQPAKLEDSAVYLCASSLWRGRNTEAFFGQGTRLTVV.

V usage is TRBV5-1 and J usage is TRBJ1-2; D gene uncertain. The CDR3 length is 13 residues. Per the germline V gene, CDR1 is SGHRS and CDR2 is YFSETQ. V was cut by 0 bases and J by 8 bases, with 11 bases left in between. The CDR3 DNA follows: TGCGCCAGCAGCTTGGTGCGGGGTGGGGGCTACACCTTC. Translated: CASSLVRGGGYTF.

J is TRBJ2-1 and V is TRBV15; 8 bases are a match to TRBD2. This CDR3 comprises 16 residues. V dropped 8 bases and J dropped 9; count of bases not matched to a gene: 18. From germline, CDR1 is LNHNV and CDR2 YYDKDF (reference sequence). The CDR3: CATGGSGVSGLGEQFF. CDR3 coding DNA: TGTGCCACCGGGGGTAGCGGGGTATCGGGTCTTGGTGAGCAGTTCTTC.

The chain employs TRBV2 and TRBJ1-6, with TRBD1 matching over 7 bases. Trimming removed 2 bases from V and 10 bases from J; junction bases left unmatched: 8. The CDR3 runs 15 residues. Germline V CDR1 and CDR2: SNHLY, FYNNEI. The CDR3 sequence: CASSEFPGGRSPLHF. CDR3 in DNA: TGTGCCAGCAGTGAATTCCCAGGGGGGAGGTCACCCCTCCACTTT.

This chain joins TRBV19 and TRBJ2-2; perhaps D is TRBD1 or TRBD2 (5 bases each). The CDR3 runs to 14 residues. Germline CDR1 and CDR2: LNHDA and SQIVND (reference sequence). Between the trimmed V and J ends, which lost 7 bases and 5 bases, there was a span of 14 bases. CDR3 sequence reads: CASTHGEGTGELFF. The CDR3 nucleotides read TGTGCCAGTACCCACGGCGAGGGGACCGGGGAGCTGTTTTTT. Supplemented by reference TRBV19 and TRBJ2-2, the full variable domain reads DGGITQSPKYLFRKEGQNVTLSCEQNLNHDAMYWYRQDPGQGLRLIYYSQIVNDFQKGDIAEGYSVSREKKESFPLTVTSAQKNPTAFYLCASTHGEGTGELFFGEGSRLTVL.

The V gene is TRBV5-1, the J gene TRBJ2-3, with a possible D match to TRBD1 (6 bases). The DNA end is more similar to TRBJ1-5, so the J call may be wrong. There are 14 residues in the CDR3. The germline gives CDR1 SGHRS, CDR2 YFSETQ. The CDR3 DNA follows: TGCGCCAGCACTTGGGGGGCTGGGGCAGATACGCAGCATTTT. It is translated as CASTWGAGADTQHF.

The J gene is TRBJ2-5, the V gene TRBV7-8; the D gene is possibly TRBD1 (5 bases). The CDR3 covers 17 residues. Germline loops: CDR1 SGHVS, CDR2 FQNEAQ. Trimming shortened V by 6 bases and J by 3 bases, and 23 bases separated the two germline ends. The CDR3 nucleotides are TGTGCCAGCAGGGATTTCACAGGATTTTCGTACGAAGAGACCCAGTACTTC. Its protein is CASRDFTGFSYEETQYF.

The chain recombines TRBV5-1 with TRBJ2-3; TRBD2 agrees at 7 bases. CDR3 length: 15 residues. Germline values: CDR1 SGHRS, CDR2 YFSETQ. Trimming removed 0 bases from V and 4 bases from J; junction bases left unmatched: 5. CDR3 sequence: CASSLGRRGADTQYF. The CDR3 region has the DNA TGCGCCAGCAGCTTGGGACGCCGGGGGGCAGATACGCAGTATTTT.

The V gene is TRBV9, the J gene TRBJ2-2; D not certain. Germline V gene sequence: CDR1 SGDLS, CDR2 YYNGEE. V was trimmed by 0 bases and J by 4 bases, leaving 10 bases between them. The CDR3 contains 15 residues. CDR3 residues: CASSVVSEGTGELFF. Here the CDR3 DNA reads TGTGCCAGCAGCGTAGTCAGCGAAGGCACCGGGGAGCTGTTTTTT.